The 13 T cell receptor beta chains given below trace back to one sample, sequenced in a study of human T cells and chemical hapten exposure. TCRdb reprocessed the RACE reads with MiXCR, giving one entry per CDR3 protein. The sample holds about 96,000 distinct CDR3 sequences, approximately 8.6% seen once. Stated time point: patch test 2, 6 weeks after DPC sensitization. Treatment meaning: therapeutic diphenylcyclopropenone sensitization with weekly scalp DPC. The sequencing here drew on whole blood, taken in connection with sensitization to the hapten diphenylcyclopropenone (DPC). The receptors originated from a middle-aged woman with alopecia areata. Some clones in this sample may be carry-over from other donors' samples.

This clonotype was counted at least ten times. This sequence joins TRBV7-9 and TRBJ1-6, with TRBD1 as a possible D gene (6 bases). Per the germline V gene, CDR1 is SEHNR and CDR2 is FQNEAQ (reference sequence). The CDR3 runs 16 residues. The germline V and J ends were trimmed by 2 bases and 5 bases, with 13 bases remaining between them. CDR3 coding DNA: TGTGCCAGCAGCTTAAAGGCGGGGGCGAATAATTCACCCCTCCACTTT. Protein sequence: CASSLKAGANNSPLHF.

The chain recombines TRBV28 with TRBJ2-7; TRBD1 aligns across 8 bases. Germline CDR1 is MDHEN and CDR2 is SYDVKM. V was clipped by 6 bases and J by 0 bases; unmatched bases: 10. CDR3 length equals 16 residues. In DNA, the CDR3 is TGTGCCAGCAGCTTCCCCAGGACAGGGAGCTCCTACGAGCAGTACTTC. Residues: CASSFPRTGSSYEQYF.

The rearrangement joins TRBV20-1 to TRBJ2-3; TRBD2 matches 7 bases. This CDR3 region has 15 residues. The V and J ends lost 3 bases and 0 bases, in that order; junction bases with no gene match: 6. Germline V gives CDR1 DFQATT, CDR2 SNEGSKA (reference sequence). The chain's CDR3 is CSASSASGSTDTQYF. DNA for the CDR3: TGCAGTGCTAGTTCGGCTAGCGGTAGCACAGATACGCAGTATTTT.

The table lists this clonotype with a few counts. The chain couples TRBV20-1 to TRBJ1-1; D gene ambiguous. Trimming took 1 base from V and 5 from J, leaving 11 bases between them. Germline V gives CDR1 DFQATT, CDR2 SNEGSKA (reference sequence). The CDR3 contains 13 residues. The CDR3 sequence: CSARAGLPTEAFF. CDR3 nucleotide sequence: TGCAGTGCTAGAGCCGGGCTACCGACTGAAGCTTTCTTT.

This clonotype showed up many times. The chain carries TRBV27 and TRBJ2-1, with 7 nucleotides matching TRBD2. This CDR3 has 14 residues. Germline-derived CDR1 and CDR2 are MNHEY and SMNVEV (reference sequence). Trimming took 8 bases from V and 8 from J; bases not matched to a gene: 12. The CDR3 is CASGRRERGHEQFF. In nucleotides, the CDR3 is TGTGCCAGCGGAAGGCGGGAGCGTGGCCATGAGCAGTTCTTC.

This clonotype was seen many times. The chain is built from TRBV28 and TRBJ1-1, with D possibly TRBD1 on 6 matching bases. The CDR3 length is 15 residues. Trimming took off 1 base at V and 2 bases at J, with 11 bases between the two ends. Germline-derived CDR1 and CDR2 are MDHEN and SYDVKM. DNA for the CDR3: TGTGCCAGCAGTTTATTAGGACAGCGTAACACTGAAGCTTTCTTT. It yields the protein CASSLLGQRNTEAFF.

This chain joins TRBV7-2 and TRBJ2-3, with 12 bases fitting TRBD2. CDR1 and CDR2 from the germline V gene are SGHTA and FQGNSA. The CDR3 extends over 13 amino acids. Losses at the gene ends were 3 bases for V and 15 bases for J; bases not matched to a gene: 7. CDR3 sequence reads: CASSLTSGSPIYF. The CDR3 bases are TGTGCCAGCAGCTTGACTAGCGGGAGCCCTATTTATTTT.

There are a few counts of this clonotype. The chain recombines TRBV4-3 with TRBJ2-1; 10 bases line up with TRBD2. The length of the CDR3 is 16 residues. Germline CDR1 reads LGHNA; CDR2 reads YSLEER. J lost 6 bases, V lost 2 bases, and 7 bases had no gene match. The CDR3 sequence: CASSQLLLAGVNEQFF. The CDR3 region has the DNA TGCGCCAGCAGCCAACTCCTCCTAGCGGGAGTCAATGAGCAGTTCTTC.

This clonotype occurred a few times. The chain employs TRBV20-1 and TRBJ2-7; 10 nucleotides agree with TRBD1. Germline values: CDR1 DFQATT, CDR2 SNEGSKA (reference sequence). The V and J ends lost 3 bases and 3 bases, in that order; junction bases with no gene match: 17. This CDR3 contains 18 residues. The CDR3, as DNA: TGCAGTGCTAGTCCCTTTCCCGCCGGGACAGGGGACTTCTACGAGCAGTACTTC. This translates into CSASPFPAGTGDFYEQYF.

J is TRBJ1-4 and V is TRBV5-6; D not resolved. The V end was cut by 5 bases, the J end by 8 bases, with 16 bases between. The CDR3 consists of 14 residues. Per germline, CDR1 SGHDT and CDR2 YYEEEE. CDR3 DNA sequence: TGTGCCAGCAGAAGATCAACTCGCGGGGAAAAACTGTTTTTT. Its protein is CASRRSTRGEKLFF.

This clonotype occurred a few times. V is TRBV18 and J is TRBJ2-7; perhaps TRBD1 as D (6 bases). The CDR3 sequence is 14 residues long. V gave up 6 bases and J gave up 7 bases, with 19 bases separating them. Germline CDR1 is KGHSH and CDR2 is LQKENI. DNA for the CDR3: TGTGCCAGCTCTCCAGGGGCCCTGGTTCGGGAGCAGTACTTC. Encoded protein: CASSPGALVREQYF.

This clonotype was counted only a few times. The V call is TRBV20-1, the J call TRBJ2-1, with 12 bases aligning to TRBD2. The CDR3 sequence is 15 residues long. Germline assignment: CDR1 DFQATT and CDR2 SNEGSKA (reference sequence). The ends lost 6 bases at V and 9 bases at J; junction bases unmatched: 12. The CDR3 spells CSARPPTSGRGEQFF. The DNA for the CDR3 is TGCAGTGCCAGGCCCCCGACTAGCGGGAGAGGTGAGCAGTTCTTC.

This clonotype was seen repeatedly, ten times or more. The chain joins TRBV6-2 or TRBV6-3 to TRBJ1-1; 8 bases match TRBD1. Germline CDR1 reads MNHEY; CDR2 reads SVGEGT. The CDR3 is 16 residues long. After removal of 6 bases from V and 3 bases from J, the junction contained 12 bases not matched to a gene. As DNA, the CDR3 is TGTGCCAGCAGAGCCACCTGGGGCAGGGGGCACACTGAAGCTTTCTTT. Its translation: CASRATWGRGHTEAFF.